The TCR beta chain described here comes from a study of shared clonotypes between healthy human individuals. Study-level points and caveats: Clonotypes which were not shared had lower generation probabilities than clonotypes that all four donors shared.

A word on this clone: Its antigen is as yet unknown.

The DNA input per sorted-subset replicate PCR was 200 ng, corresponding to around 30,000 T cell genomes. Here immunoSEQ multiplex PCR was the method, and the copy in TCRdb shows in-frame clones only, minus some. The repertoire holds under 2.5 million clones, with roughly 90% as singletons. This CDR3 spans 15 amino acids. Trimming removed 8 bases from V and 0 bases from J, with 16 bases in between. Per the germline V gene, CDR1 is MDHEN and CDR2 is SYDVKM. The source material was naive CD4+ T cells from PBMCs. The subset: CD45RA+ positively selected. The V and J genes are TRBV28 and TRBJ1-1; no clear D. This receptor was obtained from a man younger than 35 in good health. Some clones in this sample may be carry-over from other donors' samples. The CDR3 sequence is CASPPLQRMNTEAFF. The CDR3 coding sequence is TGTGCCAGCCCGCCCCTACAGCGCATGAACACTGAAGCTTTCTTT.